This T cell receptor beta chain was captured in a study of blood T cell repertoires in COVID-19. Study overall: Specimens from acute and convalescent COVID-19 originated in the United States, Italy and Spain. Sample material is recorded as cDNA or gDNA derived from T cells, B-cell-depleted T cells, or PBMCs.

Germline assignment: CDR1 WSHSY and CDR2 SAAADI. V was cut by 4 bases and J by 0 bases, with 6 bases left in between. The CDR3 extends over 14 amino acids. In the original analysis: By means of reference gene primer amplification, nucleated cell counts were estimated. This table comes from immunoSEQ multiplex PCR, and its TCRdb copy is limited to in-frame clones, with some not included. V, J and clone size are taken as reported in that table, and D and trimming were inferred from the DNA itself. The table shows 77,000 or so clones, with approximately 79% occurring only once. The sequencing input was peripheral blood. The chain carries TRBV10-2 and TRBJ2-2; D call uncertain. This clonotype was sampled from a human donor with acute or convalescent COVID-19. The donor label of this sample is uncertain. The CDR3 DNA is TGCGCCAGCAGTGCGTTTTCGAACACCGGGGAGCTGTTTTTT. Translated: CASSAFSNTGELFF.